This TCR beta chain stems from a study of blood T cell repertoires in COVID-19. Some clones are missing from TCRdb's copy, which holds only in-frame ones; the method was immunoSEQ multiplex PCR. The repertoire has some 180,000 clones, about 88% of them found once; the top ten carry around 17%. The TCR sequence derives from a man between 45 and 60 years old with COVID-19, enrolled during active disease. The sample was peripheral blood.

The CDR3 DNA follows: TGTGCCAGCAGCCGCACAGGGGGTCAGAACTATGGCTACACCTTC. It codes for CASSRTGGQNYGYTF. The chain couples TRBV6-5 to TRBJ1-2; 8 nucleotides align to TRBD1. CDR1 and CDR2 from the germline V gene are MNHEY and SVGAGI. Unmatched junction bases numbered 8, after V lost 6 bases and J lost 2 bases. There are 15 residues in the CDR3.